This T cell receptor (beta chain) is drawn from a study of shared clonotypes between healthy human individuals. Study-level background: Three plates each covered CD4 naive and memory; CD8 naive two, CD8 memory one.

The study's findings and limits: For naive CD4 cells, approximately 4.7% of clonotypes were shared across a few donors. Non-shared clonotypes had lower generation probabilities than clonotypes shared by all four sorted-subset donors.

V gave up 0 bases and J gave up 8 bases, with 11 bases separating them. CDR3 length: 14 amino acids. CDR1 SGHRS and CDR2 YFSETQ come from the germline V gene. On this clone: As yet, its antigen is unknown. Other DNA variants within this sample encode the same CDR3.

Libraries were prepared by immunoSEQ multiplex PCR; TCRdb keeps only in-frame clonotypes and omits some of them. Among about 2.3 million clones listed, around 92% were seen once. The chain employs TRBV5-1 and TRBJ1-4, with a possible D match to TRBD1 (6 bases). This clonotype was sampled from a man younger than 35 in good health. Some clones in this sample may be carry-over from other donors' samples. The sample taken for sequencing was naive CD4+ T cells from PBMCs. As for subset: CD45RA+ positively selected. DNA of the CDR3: TGCGCCAGCAGCTTGGGCAGGGGCTACGAAAAACTGTTTTTT. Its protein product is CASSLGRGYEKLFF.